The 25 T cell receptor beta chains presented below share a single source sample, sequenced in a study of T-cell reconstitution after alpha-beta-depleted transplantation in children. Preparation of the TCRbeta library used unique molecular identifiers. TCRdb itself ran the PCR reads through MiXCR, one entry per CDR3 protein. Of hundreds of thousands of distinct CDR3 sequences listed, around 17% are singletons. The sequencing here drew on PBMCs, mostly from graft donor cells, taken 360 days after TCRalphabeta/CD19-depleted stem cell transplant. The source is a male patient between 5 and 17 years old who had a stem cell transplant for acute lymphoblastic leukemia, so the T cells may come from the graft donor.

This clonotype was detected ten times or more. V and J are TRBV18 and TRBJ2-5; D is uncertain. CDR1 and CDR2 from the germline V gene are KGHSH and LQKENI. The CDR3 sequence is 13 residues long. V lost 8 bases and J 4 bases, leaving 14 bases between the germline ends. CDR3 sequence (DNA): TGTGCCAGCAGCCCTCCTGGTAGAGAGACCCAGTACTTC. Its translation: CASSPPGRETQYF.

This clonotype was seen repeatedly, ten times or more. The rearrangement joins TRBV6-5 to TRBJ2-3, with D possibly being TRBD2 (6 bases). The V gene's germline CDR1 is MNHEY and CDR2 SVGAGI. The CDR3 spans 14 residues. Trimming left V 2 bases short and J 5 bases short, with 11 bases between. CDR3 nucleotide sequence: TGTGCCAGCAGTTACAGGGAGGCGGGAGATACGCAGTATTTT. It specifies CASSYREAGDTQYF.

The gene calls are TRBV6-1 and TRBJ2-3; possible D gene TRBD2, 6 bases. V lost 10 bases to trimming and J lost 2 bases, with 13 bases between them. The CDR3 sequence is 13 residues long. Germline values: CDR1 MNHNS, CDR2 SASEGT. CDR3 coding DNA: TGTGCCACCGGGGCGGGATTCACAGATACGCAGTATTTT. Amino acid sequence: CATGAGFTDTQYF.

The table lists this clonotype with a few counts. The rearrangement joins TRBV7-9 to TRBJ2-1, with 9 bases matching TRBD1. Trimming took 1 base from V and 8 from J; bases not matched to a gene: 6. The CDR3 sequence is 15 residues long. Germline CDR1 and CDR2: SEHNR and FQNEAQ (reference sequence). CDR3 coding DNA: TGTGCCAGCAGCTTAGGACAGGGGGGCTTCGATGAGCAGTTCTTC. This codes for CASSLGQGGFDEQFF.

This chain uses TRBV19 with TRBJ2-1, with TRBD2 matching 7 bases. Germline lookup yields CDR1 LNHDA and CDR2 SQIVND (reference sequence). This CDR3 is built from 16 residues. Trimming cost V 1 base and J 7 bases; bases outside gene matches: 10. Here the CDR3 DNA reads TGTGCCAGTAGTATAGGTCCGGGGGGTAGTCGTAATGAGCAGTTCTTC. It codes for CASSIGPGGSRNEQFF.

This chain joins TRBV7-2 and TRBJ2-2; 10 bases align to TRBD2. J was trimmed by 1 base and V by 5 bases; bases with no gene match: 4. CDR1 is SGHTA, CDR2 FQGNSA, per germline. This CDR3 contains 16 residues. The CDR3 region is CASSRRLAGNTGELFF. CDR3 bases: TGTGCCAGCAGCAGAAGACTAGCGGGGAACACCGGGGAGCTGTTTTTT.

This clonotype was detected many times. This chain joins TRBV5-1 and TRBJ1-2; 7 bases line up with TRBD1. The CDR3 extends over 13 amino acids. V was clipped by 4 bases and J by 8 bases; unmatched bases: 8. Germline V gene lookup returns CDR1 SGHRS and CDR2 YFSETQ. The CDR3 reads CASSPEGAGGYTF. CDR3 nucleotides: TGCGCCAGCAGCCCTGAGGGGGCCGGCGGCTACACCTTC.

This chain links TRBV10-3 with TRBJ2-7, with TRBD2 identical over 14 bases. V lost 6 bases and J lost 3; bases outside the gene matches: 16. CDR1 and CDR2 from the germline V gene are ENHRY and SYGVKD. The CDR3 contains 19 residues. The CDR3 loop reads CAISDRTTGTSGSVYEQYF. The CDR3 DNA reads as TGTGCCATCAGCGACAGGACAACCGGGACTAGCGGGAGCGTCTACGAGCAGTACTTC.

V is TRBV4-1 and J is TRBJ2-7; 8 nucleotides align to TRBD2. The CDR3 length is 16 residues. The germline V gene encodes CDR1 MGHRA and CDR2 YSYEKL. J gave up 3 bases and V 0 bases, and 7 bases lay outside the gene matches. The CDR3 loop is CASSQDLAGRYYEQYF. CDR3 in DNA: TGCGCCAGCAGCCAAGACCTAGCGGGCAGATACTACGAGCAGTACTTC.

The chain uses TRBV20-1 and TRBJ2-7, with D possibly TRBD2 on 6 matching bases. Trimming removed 1 base from V and 3 bases from J, with 22 bases in between. The CDR3 consists of 17 residues. Germline V gives CDR1 DFQATT, CDR2 SNEGSKA (reference sequence). This CDR3 reads CSARARGRGGNFYEQYF. The DNA of the CDR3 is TGCAGTGCTAGAGCTCGGGGTAGGGGCGGGAATTTCTACGAGCAGTACTTC.

J is TRBJ2-3 and V is TRBV5-1, with 10 positions matching TRBD2. The CDR3 totals 13 residues. Germline assignment: CDR1 SGHRS and CDR2 YFSETQ. After removal of 1 base from V and 7 bases from J, the junction contained 0 bases not matched to a gene. The CDR3 loop reads CASSLTSGNTQYF. The DNA for the CDR3 is TGCGCCAGCAGCTTGACTAGCGGGAATACGCAGTATTTT.

The CDR3 region is CASSLVEEDDYNEQFF. Written as DNA, the CDR3 is TGCGCCAGCAGCCTGGTCGAGGAGGATGATTACAATGAGCAGTTCTTC. The chain has TRBV5-1 and TRBJ2-1; possibly TRBD2 for D (5 bases). Deletions cut 4 bases from V and 4 bases from J, with 18 bases between. This CDR3 is 16 amino acids long. In germline, CDR1 is SGHRS, CDR2 YFSETQ.

This chain connects TRBV7-9 to TRBJ2-1, with 7 bases identical to TRBD1. CDR1 and CDR2 (germline): SEHNR, FQNEAQ (reference sequence). V dropped 5 bases and J dropped 5; count of bases not matched to a gene: 9. This CDR3 has 15 residues. The CDR3 DNA reads TGTGCCAGCAGCCAAGCATTGGGACAGAACAATGAGCAGTTCTTC. It codes for CASSQALGQNNEQFF.

This clonotype turned up a few times. The V call is TRBV9, the J call TRBJ2-6; D call uncertain. Germline values: CDR1 SGDLS, CDR2 YYNGEE. There are 13 residues in the CDR3. V lost 5 bases to trimming and J lost 3 bases, with 6 bases between them. The CDR3 reads CASRGFGANVLTF. The CDR3 DNA follows: TGTGCCAGCAGGGGATTTGGGGCCAACGTCCTGACTTTC. Based on the CDR3 plus reference TRBV9 and TRBJ2-6, the full variable domain is DSGVTQTPKHLITATGQRVTLRCSPRSGDLSVYWYQQSLDQGLQFLIQYYNGEERAKGNILERFSAQQFPDLHSELNLSSLELGDSALYFCASRGFGANVLTFGAGSRLTVL.

This clonotype was counted a few times. V and J are TRBV13 and TRBJ2-1, with 10 bases identical to TRBD2. Germline values: CDR1 PRHDT, CDR2 FYEKMQ (reference sequence). The CDR3 spans 16 residues. J lost 5 bases, V lost 4 bases, and 8 bases had no gene match. The CDR3 DNA follows: TGTGCCAGCAGCTCGGCTGGACTAGCGGAGAACAATGAGCAGTTCTTC. Encoded protein: CASSSAGLAENNEQFF. Drawing the rest from reference TRBV13 and TRBJ2-1, the complete variable domain is AAGVIQSPRHLIKEKRETATLKCYPIPRHDTVYWYQQGPGQDPQFLISFYEKMQSDKGSIPDRFSAQQFSDYHSELNMSSLELGDSALYFCASSSAGLAENNEQFFGPGTRLTVL.

The CDR3 coding sequence is TGCAGCGTTTCGGGGTACACTGAAGCTTTCTTT. It encodes CSVSGYTEAFF. The chain is built from TRBV29-1 and TRBJ1-1, with D hard to call. The length of the CDR3 is 11 residues. V shed 5 bases and J shed 3 bases, with 7 bases lying between them. Germline CDR1 reads SQVTM; CDR2 reads ANQGSEA.

This clonotype was recorded only once. The rearrangement links TRBV5-6 to TRBJ2-1; D uncertain. CDR1 and CDR2 (germline): SGHDT, YYEEEE. V dropped 0 bases and J dropped 3 bases, with 7 bases sitting between them. The CDR3 extends over 14 amino acids. As DNA, the CDR3 is TGTGCCAGCAGCTTGGGACTGTACTACAATGAGCAGTTCTTC. Its translation: CASSLGLYYNEQFF.

The V and J genes are TRBV6-1 and TRBJ1-1; 10 bases match TRBD1. Germline V gene lookup returns CDR1 MNHNS and CDR2 SASEGT. Trimming cost V 6 bases and J 11 bases; bases outside gene matches: 12. There are 14 residues in the CDR3. The CDR3 spells CASRPKTGGGFAFF. CDR3 sequence (DNA): TGTGCCAGCAGACCCAAGACAGGGGGCGGTTTTGCTTTCTTT.

J is TRBJ2-7 and V is TRBV5-1; maybe TRBD1 (6 bases). Trimming cost V 7 bases and J 1 base, with 15 bases left between them. Germline V gene sequence: CDR1 SGHRS, CDR2 YFSETQ. The length of the CDR3 is 14 residues. The CDR3, as DNA: TGCGCCAGCCAGAGGACAGCCCTTTCCTACGAGCAGTACTTC. It codes for CASQRTALSYEQYF.

The table lists this clonotype with many counts. The chain combines TRBV14 with TRBJ2-1; no definite D call. The CDR3 runs to 14 residues. Trimming stripped 0 bases from V and 4 bases from J, with 7 bases between. Germline V CDR1 and CDR2: SGHDN, FVKESK. CDR3 nucleotide sequence: TGTGCCAGCAGCCAAGATCCCAGATACAATGAGCAGTTCTTC. It translates to CASSQDPRYNEQFF. The full variable domain, rest sourced from reference TRBV14 and TRBJ2-1, is EAGVTQFPSHSVIEKGQTVTLRCDPISGHDNLYWYRRVMGKEIKFLLHFVKESKQDESGMPNNRFLAERTGGTYSTLKVQPAELEDSGVYFCASSQDPRYNEQFFGPGTRLTVL.

The gene calls are TRBV5-1 and TRBJ1-2, with unresolved D. The CDR3 is 13 residues long. Germline CDR1 reads SGHRS; CDR2 reads YFSETQ. V was clipped by 2 bases and J by 2 bases, with 7 bases between them. The chain's CDR3 is CASSFGNNYGYTF. In nucleotides, the CDR3 is TGCGCCAGCAGCTTCGGCAACAACTATGGCTACACCTTC. Filled out from reference TRBV5-1 and TRBJ1-2, the complete variable domain reads KAGVTQTPRYLIKTRGQQVTLSCSPISGHRSVSWYQQTPGQGLQFLFEYFSETQRNKGNFPGRFSGRQFSNSRSEMNVSTLELGDSALYLCASSFGNNYGYTFGSGTRLTVV.

This clonotype was counted many times. The CDR3 coding sequence is TGCGCCAGCAGTGAGTCGGGGGAGCAGTACTTC. Its protein product is CASSESGEQYF. This rearrangement joins TRBV10-2 to TRBJ2-7; D remains unclear. V shed 0 bases and J shed 7 bases, with 4 bases lying between them. Per germline, CDR1 WSHSY and CDR2 SAAADI. There are 11 residues in the CDR3.

V is TRBV7-3 and J is TRBJ2-1; D is uncertain. The CDR3 totals 16 residues. The V end was cut by 1 base, the J end by 5 bases, with 15 bases between. The germline CDR1 and CDR2 sequences are SGHTA and FQGTGA. The CDR3 loop is CASSLIPSTTHNEQFF. For the CDR3, the DNA is TGTGCCAGCAGCTTAATCCCGTCGACCACCCACAATGAGCAGTTCTTC.

This clonotype has a handful of counts. V is TRBV20-1 and J is TRBJ1-1; 7 bases fit TRBD1. The V and J ends lost 6 bases and 0 bases, in that order; junction bases with no gene match: 7. This CDR3 contains 14 residues. Germline loops: CDR1 DFQATT, CDR2 SNEGSKA (reference sequence). Here the CDR3 reads CSAPTGALNTEAFF. CDR3 nucleotides: TGCAGTGCACCTACAGGGGCCTTGAACACTGAAGCTTTCTTT.

This clonotype came up a few times. This sequence joins TRBV24-1 and TRBJ2-1; TRBD2 matches 12 bases. Germline-derived CDR1 and CDR2 are KGHDR and SFDVKD. J was trimmed by 5 bases and V by 4 bases; bases with no gene match: 5. The CDR3 sequence is 16 residues long. The CDR3 DNA reads TGTGCCACCAGTGACACCAGACTAGCGGGGGACAATGAGCAGTTCTTC. Its translation: CATSDTRLAGDNEQFF.